This is a list of T cell receptor beta chains from one sample in a study of regulatory T cells in long-lasting Graves disease. Each CDR3 protein is one row after TCRdb ran MiXCR on the multiplex PCR reads. The sample lists around 420,000 distinct CDR3 sequences, about 15% occurring once. These data were likewise used in another study, on T cells in Graves' hyperthyroidism and ophthalmopathy.

This specimen was peripheral blood mononuclear cells (PBMCs), taken at new diagnosis, from a patient treated with antithyroid drugs. Receptors were obtained from a woman between 40 and 55 years old with Graves disease. Each CDR3 is given with its conserved first and last residue. D genes are given only for firm matches. For some rows the clone size is stated as once, few or many, or as a class when expanded; others skip it.

CAIISFYNEQFF TGTGCCATCATATCATTCTACAATGAGCAGTTCTTC TRBJ2-1 TRBV10-3 NA many
CSVASSGITGELFF TGCAGCGTTGCTTCTAGCGGGATCACCGGGGAGCTGTTTTTT TRBJ2-2 TRBV29-1 TRBD2 NA
CASSLEGQENQPQHF TGCGCCAGCAGCTTGGAGGGACAGGAGAATCAGCCCCAGCATTTT TRBJ1-5 TRBV5-1 TRBD1 few
CASAGGPYSSYNEQFF TGTGCCAGCGCGGGAGGGCCTTATAGCTCCTACAATGAGCAGTTCTTC TRBJ2-1 TRBV19 TRBD2 few
CASSELPDSYNEQFF TGTGCCAGCAGTGAATTACCTGATTCCTACAATGAGCAGTTCTTC TRBJ2-1 TRBV2 NA many
CASSLVAGVDNEQFF TGTGCCAGCAGTTTAGTTGCGGGAGTGGACAATGAGCAGTTCTTC TRBJ2-1 TRBV12-3/TRBV12-4 TRBD2 many
CASSVVPSDQETQYF TGTGCCAGCAGCGTAGTTCCTAGCGATCAAGAGACCCAGTACTTC TRBJ2-5 TRBV9 NA many
CASSLFRRPLGQPQHF TGTGCCAGCAGTTTATTCCGACGGCCCTTGGGCCAGCCCCAGCATTTT TRBJ1-5 TRBV28 NA many
CASSSRLAGITTQYF TGTGCCAGCAGCTCCCGACTAGCGGGGATCACTACGCAGTATTTT TRBJ2-3 TRBV13 TRBD2 many
CASSLGLDETTDTQYF TGCGCCAGCAGCTTGGGGCTGGACGAGACCACAGATACGCAGTATTTT TRBJ2-3 TRBV5-1 NA many
CASSLAQNGEQFF TGTGCCAGCAGCTTAGCCCAGAACGGAGAGCAGTTCTTC TRBJ2-1 TRBV7-9 NA many
CASSLGTHYEQYF TGTGCCAGCAGTTTAGGGACACACTACGAGCAGTACTTC TRBJ2-7 TRBV27 NA many
CASSSAPQGAPNYGYTF TGTGCCAGCAGTTCTGCCCCCCAGGGGGCGCCCAACTATGGCTACACCTTC TRBJ1-2 TRBV12-3/TRBV12-4 TRBD1 many
CASSQVMEGATEAFF TGTGCCAGCAGCCAAGTAATGGAGGGGGCCACTGAAGCTTTCTTT TRBJ1-1 TRBV3-1 TRBD1 many
CASSFFAGAYNEQFF TGCGCCAGCAGCTTTTTTGCGGGAGCCTACAATGAGCAGTTCTTC TRBJ2-1 TRBV5-1 TRBD2 many
CSVQWEQGSYGYTF TGCAGCGTTCAATGGGAGCAGGGCTCCTATGGCTACACCTTC TRBJ1-2 TRBV29-1 NA many
CASSPKVLAEASSYNEQFF TGTGCCAGCTCACCAAAGGTACTAGCGGAAGCTAGCTCCTACAATGAGCAGTTCTTC TRBJ2-1 TRBV18 TRBD2 many
CASSNSGPGGETQYF TGTGCCAGTAGTAATAGCGGGCCAGGAGGGGAGACCCAGTACTTC TRBJ2-5 TRBV19 TRBD2 many
CASSYFFPPGTSGRETDTQYF TGTGCCAGCAGTTACTTTTTCCCCCCCGGGACTAGCGGGAGGGAGACAGATACGCAGTATTTT TRBJ2-3 TRBV6-2/TRBV6-3 TRBD2 many
CASSLQGMANTEAFF TGTGCCAGTAGCCTACAGGGGATGGCGAACACTGAAGCTTTCTTT TRBJ1-1 TRBV19 TRBD1 few
CSVGAFMDRYSEAFF TGCAGCGTTGGGGCCTTCATGGACAGATACAGTGAAGCTTTCTTT TRBJ1-1 TRBV29-1 NA few
CASSSAEGLALQYF TGTGCCAGCAGCTCCGCCGAGGGACTAGCTTTGCAGTATTTT TRBJ2-3 TRBV5-4 TRBD2 NA
CASSQDQVGEQFF TGCGCCAGCAGCCAAGATCAAGTCGGGGAGCAGTTCTTC TRBJ2-1 TRBV4-1 NA few
CASGSGRNTDTQYF TGTGCCAGCGGTAGCGGGAGGAACACAGATACGCAGTATTTT TRBJ2-3 TRBV2 TRBD2 many
CASSSLVGAYEQYF TGTGCCAGCTCATCCCTTGTGGGGGCTTACGAGCAGTACTTC TRBJ2-7 TRBV18 NA few
CASRPSGSGDTGELFF TGCGCCAGCAGACCAAGCGGGAGTGGGGACACCGGGGAGCTGTTTTTT TRBJ2-2 TRBV5-1 TRBD2 many
CASSSWTSGPRETQYF TGTGCCAGCAGTTCGTGGACTAGCGGCCCTAGGGAGACCCAGTACTTC TRBJ2-5 TRBV6-9 TRBD2 many
CASSEYFRDRELAGELFF TGTGCCAGCAGTGAATATTTTAGAGACAGGGAATTGGCCGGGGAGCTGTTTTTT TRBJ2-2 TRBV25-1 TRBD1 NA
CASTLRPGGGPPDTQYF TGTGCCAGCACCTTACGGCCCGGGGGAGGGCCACCAGATACGCAGTATTTT TRBJ2-3 TRBV12-3/TRBV12-4 TRBD2 few
CASSFWARSSYEQYF TGTGCCAGCAGTTTCTGGGCCCGAAGCTCCTACGAGCAGTACTTC TRBJ2-7 TRBV28 NA NA
CATGLAESTDMQYF TGTGCCACCGGACTAGCGGAAAGCACAGATATGCAGTATTTT TRBJ2-3 TRBV10-3 TRBD2 NA
CASSLNSGTEAFF TGTGCCAGCAGCTTAAACAGCGGCACTGAAGCTTTCTTT TRBJ1-1 TRBV11-2 NA many
CASSLAGGEAEKLFF TGTGCCAGCAGCTTAGCAGGGGGCGAAGCCGAAAAACTGTTTTTT TRBJ1-4 TRBV7-9 TRBD1 many
CASSSQRFVRYEQYF TGTGCCAGCAGTTCCCAGCGATTCGTACGGTACGAGCAGTACTTC TRBJ2-7 TRBV12-3/TRBV12-4 NA NA
CASSLDVTGELFF TGTGCCAGCAGCTTAGATGTCACCGGGGAGCTGTTTTTT TRBJ2-2 TRBV7-9 NA few
CASSLKGGYFATNEKLFF TGTGCCAGCAGCCTAAAGGGGGGGTATTTTGCAACTAATGAAAAACTGTTTTTT TRBJ1-4 TRBV7-8 NA few
CTSSPRGRGGSYEQYF TGTACCAGCAGCCCTCGGGGGAGGGGAGGGTCCTACGAGCAGTACTTC TRBJ2-7 TRBV7-6 TRBD2 few
CASSLGTDYSNQPQHF TGTGCCAGCAGCTTGGGGACAGACTATAGCAATCAGCCCCAGCATTTT TRBJ1-5 TRBV5-6 NA NA
CASRSGGNQKNIQYF TGTGCCAGCAGATCCGGGGGAAACCAAAAAAACATTCAGTACTTC TRBJ2-4 TRBV6-1 NA many
CASSAPLAGDNNEQFF TGTGCCAGCAGCGCGCCCCTAGCGGGAGATAACAATGAGCAGTTCTTC TRBJ2-1 TRBV7-9 TRBD2 many
CASSLGARRDYGYTF TGTGCCAGCAGCTTAGGGGCCAGGAGGGACTATGGCTACACCTTC TRBJ1-2 TRBV7-8 NA few
CAISEVSEEYGYTF TGTGCCATCAGTGAGGTCTCAGAAGAATATGGCTACACCTTC TRBJ1-2 TRBV10-3 NA NA
CASSLVGLGDTEAFF TGTGCCAGCAGCTTAGTAGGGTTGGGGGACACTGAAGCTTTCTTT TRBJ1-1 TRBV7-3 NA many
CASSRGQGDYEQYF TGTGCCAGCTCACGGGGACAGGGGGACTACGAGCAGTACTTC TRBJ2-7 TRBV27 TRBD1 many
CASSKGIGIQETQYF TGTGCCAGTAGCAAGGGGATAGGGATCCAAGAGACCCAGTACTTC TRBJ2-5 TRBV19 NA many
CASSTERGIYEQYF TGTGCCAGCAGCACAGAGCGTGGAATTTACGAGCAGTACTTC TRBJ2-7 TRBV28 NA many
CASSGILPPQETQYF TGTGCCAGCAGCGGGATTTTGCCCCCCCAAGAGACCCAGTACTTC TRBJ2-5 TRBV5-6 NA few
CASSSGPALAGGPHTQYF TGTGCCAGCAGTTCCGGACCGGCCCTAGCGGGAGGGCCCCATACGCAGTATTTT TRBJ2-3 TRBV27 TRBD2 many
CASSLFWGREGPVDNEQFF TGTGCCAGCAGCTTATTCTGGGGCCGGGAGGGCCCGGTGGACAATGAGCAGTTCTTC TRBJ2-1 TRBV11-2 TRBD2 many
CASSQQDRGHEQYF TGTGCCAGCAGCCAACAGGACAGGGGCCACGAGCAGTACTTC TRBJ2-7 TRBV7-9 TRBD1 many
CASRPGQANEKLFF TGTGCCAGCAGACCGGGACAGGCTAATGAAAAACTGTTTTTT TRBJ1-4 TRBV6-1 TRBD1 many
CASSSQAGDVSDTQYF TGTGCCAGCAGCTCACAAGCGGGAGATGTATCAGATACGCAGTATTTT TRBJ2-3 TRBV13 TRBD2 few
CASSLLQADYGYTF TGCGCCAGCAGCTTGTTACAGGCCGACTATGGCTACACCTTC TRBJ1-2 TRBV5-1 NA many
CASSPLGDEQYF TGTGCCAGCAGTCCCCTTGGGGACGAGCAGTACTTC TRBJ2-7 TRBV12-3/TRBV12-4 NA many
CASSPLSGRSNEQFF TGTGCCAGCAGTCCTTTGAGCGGGAGAAGCAATGAGCAGTTCTTC TRBJ2-1 TRBV28 TRBD2 many
CASSASRDSDEKLFF TGTGCCAGCAGCGCCAGCCGGGACTCCGACGAAAAACTGTTTTTT TRBJ1-4 TRBV13 NA NA
CASSFDQGGRTNF TGTGCCAGCTCATTCGACCAGGGAGGGAGAACCAACTTC TRBJ2-7 TRBV6-1 TRBD2 few
CSVEEGTEAFF TGCAGCGTTGAGGAGGGCACTGAAGCTTTCTTT TRBJ1-1 TRBV29-1 NA NA